The 18 T cell receptor beta chains below come from one sample, sequenced in a study of blood T cell repertoires in COVID-19 (TCRdb year 2020). Receptor libraries were prepared by the immunoSEQ multiplex PCR assay. This is the immuneACCESS table as TCRdb keeps it, with only in-frame sequences that have V and J called. A part of the clones is gone; compared with another copy, unresolved V genes explain less than half, and the rest is unexplained. Within this sample are about 250,000 clones, with 65% to 85% of them counted one time only. The ten most abundant clones make up about 5.7% of the sample. Sequencing was performed on peripheral blood. These receptor sequences come from an elderly man with acute or convalescent COVID-19.

The chain uses TRBV19 and TRBJ2-3, with TRBD1 matching over 7 bases. The germline CDR1 and CDR2 sequences are LNHDA and SQIVND (reference sequence). There are 15 residues in the CDR3. With V trimmed by 9 bases and J by 2 bases, 11 bases remained unmatched. This CDR3 reads CASTVGQSFTDTQYF. The DNA of the CDR3 is TGTGCCAGCACCGTGGGACAGTCGTTCACAGATACGCAGTATTTT.

This clone has just one count. The chain employs TRBV25-1 and TRBJ1-4; D ambiguous. The germline CDR1 and CDR2 sequences are MGHDK and SYGVNS. V was trimmed by 4 bases and J by 13 bases, leaving 16 bases between them. This CDR3 is built from 13 residues. CDR3 nucleotide sequence: TGTGCCAGCAGTGGTAGCTCGGAGCGCCTACTGTTTTTT. It specifies CASSGSSERLLFF.

This clone was found a few times. The chain joins TRBV10-1 to TRBJ2-7; TRBD1 agrees at 9 bases. The germline V gene has CDR1 WNHNN and CDR2 SYGVQD (reference sequence). J gave up 7 bases and V 2 bases, and 9 bases lay outside the gene matches. The CDR3 contains 15 residues. The CDR3 region is CASSEPGQGMFEQYF. The CDR3 DNA reads as TGCGCCAGCAGTGAGCCGGGACAGGGAATGTTTGAGCAGTACTTC.

The chain has TRBV6-2 or TRBV6-3 and TRBJ2-5, with D perhaps matching TRBD2 (7 bases). The germline V and J ends were trimmed by 2 bases and 3 bases, with 13 bases remaining between them. Germline values: CDR1 MNHEY, CDR2 SVGEGT. CDR3 length: 15 amino acids. The CDR3 here is CASSYRGGGEETQYF. The CDR3 DNA is TGTGCCAGCAGTTACCGTGGGGGGGGCGAAGAGACCCAGTACTTC.

This clone showed up just a few times. V gene TRBV6-1 combines with J gene TRBJ2-1; a weak D match, TRBD2 (6 bases). The CDR3 sequence is 18 residues long. The germline V gene has CDR1 MNHNS and CDR2 SASEGT. V was shortened by 2 bases and J by 2 bases, with 19 bases between the two germline ends. CDR3 DNA: TGTGCCAGCAGTGAATTTAGGTATAGGTCGGGAGCCTACAATGAGCAGTTCTTC. Its translation is CASSEFRYRSGAYNEQFF.

This chain uses TRBV7-6 with TRBJ1-4; TRBD1 matches at 7 bases. J was trimmed by 8 bases and V by 4 bases; bases with no gene match: 10. The germline V gene has CDR1 SGHVS and CDR2 FNYEAQ. The CDR3 contains 15 residues. The CDR3 bases are TGTGCCAGCAGCTCGACAGGGATCGCTACCGAAAAACTGTTTTTT. Its protein product is CASSSTGIATEKLFF.

The chain joins TRBV4-2 to TRBJ2-3; maybe TRBD2 (5 bases). Trimming took 0 bases from V and 3 from J, leaving 10 bases between them. CDR3 size: 15 residues. The germline V gene has CDR1 LGHNA and CDR2 YNFKEQ. The chain's CDR3 is CASSQDHGVTDTQYF. DNA of the CDR3: TGTGCCAGCAGCCAAGATCACGGGGTGACAGATACGCAGTATTTT.

This rearrangement joins TRBV7-3 to TRBJ2-1, with 9 bases that match TRBD2. The germline V gene encodes CDR1 SGHTA and CDR2 FQGTGA. J lost 7 bases, V lost 4 bases, and 8 bases had no gene match. The CDR3 has 15 residues. In nucleotides, the CDR3 is TGTGCCAGCAGCTCCCCCGGACTAGCGAGGAATGAGCAGTTCTTC. This translates into CASSSPGLARNEQFF.

V usage is TRBV27 and J usage is TRBJ1-5; TRBD1 aligns across 11 bases. This CDR3 contains 15 residues. The ends lost 6 bases at V and 7 bases at J; junction bases unmatched: 8. From germline, CDR1 is MNHEY and CDR2 SMNVEV (reference sequence). CDR3 nucleotide sequence: TGTGCCAGCAGACCTGGGACAGGGGGTTCCCAGCCCCAGCATTTT. It is translated as CASRPGTGGSQPQHF.

The chain has TRBV19 and TRBJ2-1, with 13 bases lining up with TRBD2. Germline CDR1 and CDR2: LNHDA and SQIVND (reference sequence). The CDR3 loop spans 17 amino acids. J was trimmed by 8 bases and V by 1 base; bases with no gene match: 8. The CDR3 is CASSIGLTSGRAYEQFF. For the CDR3, the DNA is TGTGCCAGTAGTATAGGGCTAACTAGCGGGAGGGCCTATGAGCAGTTCTTC. Complete variable domain (other parts from reference TRBV19 and TRBJ2-1): DGGITQSPKYLFRKEGQNVTLSCEQNLNHDAMYWYRQDPGQGLRLIYYSQIVNDFQKGDIAEGYSVSREKKESFPLTVTSAQKNPTAFYLCASSIGLTSGRAYEQFFGPGTRLTVL.

The J gene is TRBJ2-7, the V gene TRBV25-1; tentative D call: TRBD1 (5 bases). The germline CDR1 and CDR2 sequences are MGHDK and SYGVNS. Trimming removed 4 bases at V and 0 bases at J, with 10 bases between. CDR3 length equals 14 residues. CDR3 sequence: CASSAQGPSYEQYF. The CDR3, as DNA: TGTGCCAGCAGTGCCCAGGGTCCCTCCTACGAGCAGTACTTC.

The chain employs TRBV10-2 and TRBJ2-7; 7 positions match TRBD2. This CDR3 spans 15 amino acids. Germline CDR1 reads WSHSY; CDR2 reads SAAADI. Losses at the gene ends were 3 bases for V and 2 bases for J; bases not matched to a gene: 7. This CDR3 reads CASSEMGGGPYEQYF. The DNA of the CDR3 is TGCGCCAGCAGTGAAATGGGGGGGGGTCCCTACGAGCAGTACTTC.

This clone appeared a few times. This sample includes further DNA sequences coding for the same CDR3. J is TRBJ1-1 and V is TRBV3-1 (or the pseudogene TRBV3-2); TRBD1 agrees at 8 bases. The germline gives CDR1 LGHDT, CDR2 YNNKEL (reference sequence). The V and J ends lost 3 bases and 5 bases, in that order; junction bases with no gene match: 5. The CDR3 extends over 14 amino acids. CDR3 protein: CASSQAQGGTEAFF. CDR3 bases: TGTGCCAGCAGCCAGGCACAGGGGGGGACTGAAGCTTTCTTT.

V is TRBV28 and J is TRBJ2-7; possible D gene TRBD2, 7 bases. The V gene's germline CDR1 is MDHEN and CDR2 SYDVKM. This CDR3 region has 14 residues. V was shortened by 2 bases and J by 3 bases, with 11 bases between the two germline ends. For the CDR3, the DNA is TGTGCCAGCAGTTTAGCGGGGGACAACTACGAGCAGTACTTC. Translating gives CASSLAGDNYEQYF.

V and J are TRBV19 and TRBJ1-5, with D perhaps matching TRBD1 (6 bases). Trimming removed 6 bases from V and 4 bases from J, with 16 bases in between. Looked up from germline, CDR1 is LNHDA and CDR2 is SQIVND (reference sequence). This CDR3 comprises 15 residues. The CDR3 sequence: CASSREGVRNQPQHF. As DNA, the CDR3 is TGTGCCAGTAGCAGGGAGGGGGTTCGGAATCAGCCCCAGCATTTT.

The gene calls are TRBV11-1 and TRBJ2-4, with a tentative D call TRBD2 (6 bases). Germline CDR1 reads SGHAT; CDR2 reads FQDESV (reference sequence). CDR3 length: 14 residues. The V end lost 3 bases, the J end lost 8 bases, and 14 bases lay between the germline ends. For the CDR3, the DNA is TGTGCCAGCAGCTTCGGGGGTGGTTTGGACATTCAGTACTTC. The encoded protein is CASSFGGGLDIQYF. Filled out from reference TRBV11-1 and TRBJ2-4, the complete variable domain reads EAEVAQSPRYKITEKSQAVAFWCDPISGHATLYWYRQILGQGPELLVQFQDESVVDDSQLPKDRFSAERLKGVDSTLKIQPAELGDSAMYLCASSFGGGLDIQYFGAGTRLSVL.

For the CDR3, the DNA is TGTGCCAGCAGTTCGCAAGGGGACTATGGCTACACCTTC. Residues: CASSSQGDYGYTF. This chain links TRBV28 with TRBJ1-2; D may be TRBD1 (5 bases). Trimming removed 4 bases at V and 3 bases at J, with 9 bases between. Germline CDR1 reads MDHEN; CDR2 reads SYDVKM. This CDR3 region has 13 residues.

This sequence joins TRBV28 and TRBJ1-5; the D gene is possibly TRBD1 (5 bases). CDR1 MDHEN and CDR2 SYDVKM come from the germline V gene. V dropped 4 bases and J dropped 9 bases, with 16 bases sitting between them. The CDR3 length is 14 residues. This CDR3 reads CASSSQGTVGPQHF. In DNA, the CDR3 is TGTGCCAGCAGTTCTCAGGGAACGGTCGGGCCCCAGCATTTT.